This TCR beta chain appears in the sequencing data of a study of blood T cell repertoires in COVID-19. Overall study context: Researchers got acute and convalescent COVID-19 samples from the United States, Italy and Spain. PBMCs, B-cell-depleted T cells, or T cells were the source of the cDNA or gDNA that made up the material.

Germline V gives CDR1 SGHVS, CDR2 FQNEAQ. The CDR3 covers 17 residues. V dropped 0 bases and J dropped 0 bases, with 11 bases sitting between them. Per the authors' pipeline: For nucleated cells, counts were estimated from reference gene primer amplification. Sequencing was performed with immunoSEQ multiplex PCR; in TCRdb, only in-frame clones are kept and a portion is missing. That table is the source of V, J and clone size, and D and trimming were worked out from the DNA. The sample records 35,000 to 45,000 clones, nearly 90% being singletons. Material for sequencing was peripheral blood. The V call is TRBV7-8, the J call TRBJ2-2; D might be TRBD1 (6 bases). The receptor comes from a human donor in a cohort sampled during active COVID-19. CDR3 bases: TGTGCCAGCAGCTTAGCGCTAAGGACAGCGAACACCGGGGAGCTGTTTTTT. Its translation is CASSLALRTANTGELFF.